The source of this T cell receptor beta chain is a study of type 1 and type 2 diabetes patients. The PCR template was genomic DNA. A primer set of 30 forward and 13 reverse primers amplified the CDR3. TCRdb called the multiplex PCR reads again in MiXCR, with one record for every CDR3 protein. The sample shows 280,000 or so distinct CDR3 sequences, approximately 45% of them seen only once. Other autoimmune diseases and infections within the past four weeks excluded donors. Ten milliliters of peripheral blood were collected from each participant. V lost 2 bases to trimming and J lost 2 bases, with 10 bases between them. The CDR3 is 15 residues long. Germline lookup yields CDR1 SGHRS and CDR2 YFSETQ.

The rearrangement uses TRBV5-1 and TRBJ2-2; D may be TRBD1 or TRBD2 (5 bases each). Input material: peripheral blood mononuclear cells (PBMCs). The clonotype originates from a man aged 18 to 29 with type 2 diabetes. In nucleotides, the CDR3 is TGCGCCAGCAGCTTAGAGGGGTTTAACACCGGGGAGCTGTTTTTT. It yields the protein CASSLEGFNTGELFF.